The rows below give T cell receptor beta chains drawn from one sample of a study of OX40 agonist ivuxolimab in advanced cancers. The method was immunoSEQ multiplex PCR; TCRdb's version includes in-frame clones alone and lacks a portion of them. The repertoire includes about 50,000 clones, about 92% of them detected once, and roughly 6% sits in the top ten. The source material was CD4+ or CD8+ T cells sorted from blood, sampled in a trial of the OX40 agonist ivuxolimab. Receptors originate from an adult with an advanced solid tumor such as melanoma, head and neck, liver or kidney cancer. Both conserved end residues are part of each CDR3. The D gene is left open where the match is weak. Only some rows state a clone size, as once, few, many or a class for expanded clones.

>TRBJ1-1|-|-|TRBV6-5
TGTGCCAGCAGGAAACAGGGTTTGAACACTGAAGCTTTCTTT
CASRKQGLNTEAFF
>TRBJ2-2|TRBD2|-|TRBV30
TGTGCCTGGAGTGAAGAACTAGCGGCCGGAGAGTCCGGGGAGCTGTTTTTT
CAWSEELAAGESGELFF
>TRBJ1-2|-|-|TRBV5-1
TGCGCCAGCAGCTTTATCTCGGGCTACACCTTC
CASSFISGYTF
>TRBJ1-4|-|-|TRBV11-2
TGTGCCAGCAGCTTATCTAATCGGGCTAATGAAAAACTGTTTTTT
CASSLSNRANEKLFF
>TRBJ2-1|TRBD2|-|TRBV15
TGTGCCACCAGCAGATCCTCGGGGGGCTCCTACAATGAGCAGTTCTTC
CATSRSSGGSYNEQFF
>TRBJ1-1|-|-|TRBV7-9
TGTGCCAGCAGCTTAGTAGGGAACACTGAAGCTTTCTTT
CASSLVGNTEAFF
>TRBJ2-1|-|-|TRBV12-5
TGTGCTAGTGGTCTGGGAGACAGTCCCCTAAACAATGAGCAGTTCTTC
CASGLGDSPLNNEQFF
>TRBJ2-1|-|-|TRBV10-3
TGTGCCATCAGTGCCGGGACTCCCATTACGCCGTTCTTC
CAISAGTPITPFF
>TRBJ2-1|TRBD1|-|TRBV12-5
TGTGCTAGTGGTTTGGACGAACAGGGGGCTGAGCAGTTCTTC
CASGLDEQGAEQFF
>TRBJ2-2|-|once|TRBV10-3
TGTGCCATCAACAACCCCGAAGCGAACACCGGGGAGCTGTTTTTT
CAINNPEANTGELFF
>TRBJ1-2|-|-|TRBV19
TGTGCCAGTAGTATCGGATCGGGCGACCCAAGCTACACCTTC
CASSIGSGDPSYTF
>TRBJ1-2|-|-|TRBV6-5
TGTGCCAGCAGTTACTTACCGGGACTCCCCTATGGCTACACCTTC
CASSYLPGLPYGYTF
>TRBJ2-1|TRBD2|-|TRBV29-1
TGCAGCGTTTATCTAGCGGGAACCAATGAGCAGTTCTTC
CSVYLAGTNEQFF
>TRBJ2-2|-|-|TRBV7-9
TGTGCCAGCAGCCTACCAGGGTTTCACACCGGGGAGCTGTTTTTT
CASSLPGFHTGELFF
>TRBJ1-1|TRBD1|-|TRBV7-6
TGTGCCAGCAGCGGGGGACAGGGGGGCCCTGGCACTGAAGCTTTCTTT
CASSGGQGGPGTEAFF